The 24 T cell receptor beta chains below were found in one sample sequenced in a study of T cell responses to AZD1222 COVID-19 vaccine. Repertoires were generated with immunoSEQ multiplex PCR, while TCRdb's copy carries only in-frame clones and drops some. The data hold 98,000 or so clones, with 70% to 90% observed a single time. Sequences were derived from peripheral blood, sampled on day 0 of AZD1222 vaccination. These receptor sequences come from an adult in good health.

The gene calls are TRBV6-5 and TRBJ1-1, with no clear D. The CDR3 runs to 11 residues. Trimming cost V 8 bases and J 1 base, with 5 bases left between them. From germline, CDR1 is MNHEY and CDR2 SVGAGI. As DNA, the CDR3 is TGTGCCAGCCAGAAGAACACTGAAGCTTTCTTT. Amino acid sequence: CASQKNTEAFF.

The chain combines TRBV5-1 with TRBJ2-7, with unresolved D. The V gene's germline CDR1 is SGHRS and CDR2 YFSETQ. This CDR3 is built from 12 residues. V was cut by 5 bases and J by 3 bases, with 9 bases left in between. The CDR3 DNA follows: TGCGCCAGCAGAGACGGAATCTACGAGCAGTACTTC. Amino acids: CASRDGIYEQYF.

CDR3 residues: CASRNDRGSSYEQYF. CDR3 DNA: TGTGCCAGCAGAAATGACAGGGGAAGCTCCTACGAGCAGTACTTC. The gene calls are TRBV7-8 and TRBJ2-7, with TRBD1 identical over 8 bases. Per the germline V gene, CDR1 is SGHVS and CDR2 is FQNEAQ. V dropped 6 bases and J dropped 0; count of bases not matched to a gene: 7. The CDR3 contains 15 residues.

The chain couples TRBV6-6 to TRBJ1-6; 9 bases match TRBD1. V lost 4 bases, J lost 3 bases, and 4 bases stayed unmatched. Germline-derived CDR1 and CDR2 are MNHNY and SVGAGI (reference sequence). The CDR3 runs to 16 residues. The CDR3 nucleotides are TGTGCCAGCAGTTTGACAGGGGGACTCTATAATTCACCCCTCCACTTT. Translation gives CASSLTGGLYNSPLHF.

The genes are TRBV4-1 and TRBJ2-7, with TRBD1 as a possible D gene (6 bases). Trimming left V 5 bases short and J 0 bases short, with 14 bases between. Germline V gene data show CDR1 as MGHRA and CDR2 as YSYEKL. The CDR3 runs 15 residues. The CDR3 here is CASSTRTESSYEQYF. CDR3 coding DNA: TGCGCCAGCAGCACGCGGACAGAAAGCTCCTACGAGCAGTACTTC.

The chain carries TRBV29-1 and TRBJ1-2; 10 bases align to TRBD1. The CDR3 spans 13 residues. V was pared by 6 bases and J by 8 bases, with 9 bases of the junction left unmatched. The germline gives CDR1 SQVTM, CDR2 ANQGSEA. The CDR3 sequence is CSVQGQGEKGYTF. CDR3 DNA: TGCAGCGTACAAGGACAGGGGGAAAAGGGCTACACCTTC.

CDR3 sequence reads: CASSLSRTADLLYGYTF. CDR3 sequence (DNA): TGTGCCAGCAGCTTATCCCGGACAGCCGATTTATTATATGGCTACACCTTC. The chain joins TRBV11-2 to TRBJ1-2; a possible D gene is TRBD1 (6 bases). There are 17 residues in the CDR3. The germline V gene encodes CDR1 SGHAT and CDR2 FQNNGV. The V end lost 2 bases, the J end lost 5 bases, and 21 bases lay between the germline ends.

This rearrangement joins TRBV2 to TRBJ1-4; 7 nucleotides match TRBD1. CDR1 SNHLY and CDR2 FYNNEI come from the germline V gene. The CDR3 loop spans 16 amino acids. The V and J ends lost 6 bases and 0 bases, in that order; junction bases with no gene match: 7. In DNA form, the CDR3 reads TGTGCCAGCAGCAAAAGTCAGGGGGCAACTAATGAAAAACTGTTTTTT. Amino acid sequence: CASSKSQGATNEKLFF.

This clone has just one count. CDR3 nucleotides: TGTGCCAGCAGCTTAAGTGTCTGGGGCCAGAGCACAGATACGCAGTATTTT. It encodes CASSLSVWGQSTDTQYF. The V and J genes are TRBV11-3 and TRBJ2-3; TRBD1 is a possible D gene (5 bases). From germline, CDR1 is SGHNT and CDR2 YENEEA. The CDR3 has 17 amino acids. The ends were cut back, 2 bases at V and 0 bases at J, with 15 bases in the middle.

Notes on this clone: Without the conserved terminal phenylalanine or tryptophan, this CDR3 likely stems from a read error. The V gene is TRBV5-6, the J gene TRBJ1-6, with D tentatively TRBD1 (6 bases). Trimming took 4 bases from V and 5 from J, leaving 16 bases between them. CDR1 SGHDT and CDR2 YYEEEE come from the germline V gene. The CDR3 runs 16 residues. The CDR3 region is CASSPAGGADNSPLHL. Written as DNA, the CDR3 is TGTGCCAGCAGCCCAGCGGGGGGGGCTGATAATTCACCCCTCCACCTT.

The chain links TRBV5-1 to TRBJ2-3, with D perhaps TRBD1 (5 bases). From germline, CDR1 is SGHRS and CDR2 YFSETQ. The CDR3 consists of 16 residues. V lost 3 bases, J lost 2 bases, and 16 bases lay in between. The CDR3 loop reads CASSSISRAITDTQYF. DNA of the CDR3: TGCGCCAGCAGCTCAATCTCCAGGGCAATCACAGATACGCAGTATTTT.

This chain uses TRBV7-2 with TRBJ2-1, with D perhaps matching TRBD2 (6 bases). Germline V gene lookup returns CDR1 SGHTA and CDR2 FQGNSA. V lost 5 bases and J 7 bases, leaving 18 bases between the germline ends. The CDR3 has 15 amino acids. The CDR3 DNA reads as TGTGCCAGCAGCCAACCCGGGACTCTCTTGAATGAGCAGTTCTTC. Its protein is CASSQPGTLLNEQFF.

The rearrangement links TRBV2 to TRBJ1-5; the D gene is possibly TRBD1 (5 bases). This CDR3 is built from 15 residues. The V gene's germline CDR1 is SNHLY and CDR2 FYNNEI. V was pared by 4 bases and J by 7 bases, with 17 bases between. This CDR3 is CASSGGLTVEQPQHF. The CDR3 region has the DNA TGTGCCAGCAGTGGGGGATTGACAGTCGAACAGCCCCAGCATTTT.

The chain combines TRBV6-6 with TRBJ1-1; D remains ambiguous. The ends were cut back, 10 bases at V and 6 bases at J, with 9 bases in the middle. Germline V gene sequence: CDR1 MNHNY, CDR2 SVGAGI (reference sequence). CDR3 length equals 10 residues. Written as DNA, the CDR3 is TGTGCCACCGGTTTGTCTGAAGCTTTCTTT. This encodes CATGLSEAFF.

This chain's CDR3 is CASSYSMGDTEAFF. In DNA, the CDR3 is TGTGCCAGCAGTTACTCTATGGGGGACACTGAAGCTTTCTTT. V and J are TRBV6-5 and TRBJ1-1; D may be TRBD1 (5 bases). The length of the CDR3 is 14 residues. Germline V gene lookup returns CDR1 MNHEY and CDR2 SVGAGI. Deletions cut 0 bases from V and 3 bases from J, with 8 bases between.

The rearrangement joins TRBV25-1 to TRBJ1-2; D is undetermined. V was cut by 6 bases and J by 6 bases, with 8 bases left in between. There are 11 residues in the CDR3. The germline V gene has CDR1 MGHDK and CDR2 SYGVNS. The CDR3 DNA is TGTGCCAGCAGGACAAGGGATGGCTACACCTTC. It translates to CASRTRDGYTF.

This chain uses TRBV6-2 or TRBV6-3 with TRBJ2-3; D remains ambiguous. Trimming shortened V by 6 bases and J by 0 bases, and 7 bases separated the two germline ends. Germline V gene lookup returns CDR1 MNHEY and CDR2 SVGEGT. The CDR3 has 13 amino acids. The CDR3 DNA reads as TGTGCCAGCAGCCTAAAAAGCACAGATACGCAGTATTTT. It translates to CASSLKSTDTQYF.

Comment on this clone: Since no conserved phenylalanine or tryptophan closes the CDR3, a read error is the likely cause. The V gene is TRBV7-8, the J gene TRBJ1-6; no reliable D call. In germline, CDR1 is SGHVS, CDR2 FQNEAQ. Between the trimmed V and J ends, which lost 5 bases and 8 bases, there was a span of 13 bases. CDR3 length equals 14 residues. The CDR3 nucleotides are TGTGCCAGCAGCCCAGACAAATACGATTCACCCCTCCACCTT. Protein sequence: CASSPDKYDSPLHL.

V usage is TRBV6-1 and J usage is TRBJ1-6; D gene unclear. CDR3 length equals 15 residues. Germline lookup yields CDR1 MNHNS and CDR2 SASEGT. V shed 1 base and J shed 9 bases, with 13 bases lying between them. The CDR3 region is CASSEVDTRFSPLHF. For the CDR3, the DNA is TGTGCCAGCAGTGAAGTCGACACCCGGTTTTCACCCCTCCACTTT.

About this clone: In this CDR3 the conserved last residue, phenylalanine or tryptophan, is missing, so a read error is likely. This chain connects TRBV7-6 to TRBJ1-6; TRBD1 matches at 8 bases. The CDR3 sequence is 13 residues long. The germline V gene encodes CDR1 SGHVS and CDR2 FNYEAQ. Trimming took 3 bases from V and 9 from J; bases not matched to a gene: 1. The CDR3 spells CASSLDRASPLHL. In DNA, the CDR3 is TGTGCCAGCAGCTTGGACAGGGCTTCACCCCTCCACCTT.

The chain is built from TRBV7-6 and TRBJ1-1; 9 nucleotides align to TRBD1. CDR3 length: 15 residues. The J segment lost 3 bases and the V segment lost 1 base, leaving 3 bases of the junction unmatched. Germline CDR1 is SGHVS and CDR2 is FNYEAQ. The CDR3 bases are TGTGCCAGCAGCTTAGGGGACAGGGAGGACACTGAAGCTTTCTTT. Protein product: CASSLGDREDTEAFF. Combining the CDR3 with reference TRBV7-6 and TRBJ1-1 gives the whole variable domain GAGVSQSPRYKVTKRGQDVALRCDPISGHVSLYWYRQALGQGPEFLTYFNYEAQQDKSGLPNDRFSAERPEGSISTLTIQRTEQRDSAMYRCASSLGDREDTEAFFGQGTRLTVV.

This chain joins TRBV7-3 and TRBJ2-3; D unclear. The CDR3 extends over 13 amino acids. Germline CDR1 SGHTA, CDR2 FQGTGA. V lost 1 base and J 4 bases, leaving 6 bases between the germline ends. The CDR3, as DNA: TGTGCCAGCAGCTTAAATTCAGCAGATACGCAGTATTTT. It yields the protein CASSLNSADTQYF.

The V gene is TRBV15, the J gene TRBJ1-1; tentatively, D is TRBD1 (5 bases). The V gene's germline CDR1 is LNHNV and CDR2 YYDKDF (reference sequence). The CDR3 length is 15 residues. Between the trimmed V and J ends, which lost 3 bases and 1 base, there was a span of 12 bases. CDR3 loop: CATSRDMGRNTEAFF. CDR3 coding DNA: TGTGCCACCAGCAGGGACATGGGGAGGAACACTGAAGCTTTCTTT.

The chain uses TRBV5-1 and TRBJ2-3; 14 positions match TRBD2. V was pared by 8 bases and J by 0 bases, with 14 bases of the junction left unmatched. Germline V gene lookup returns CDR1 SGHRS and CDR2 YFSETQ. CDR3 length: 19 residues. In DNA form, the CDR3 reads TGCGCCAGTAAACCTCAAAGGACTAGCGGGGGGTCTAGCACAGATACGCAGTATTTT. Encoded protein: CASKPQRTSGGSSTDTQYF.